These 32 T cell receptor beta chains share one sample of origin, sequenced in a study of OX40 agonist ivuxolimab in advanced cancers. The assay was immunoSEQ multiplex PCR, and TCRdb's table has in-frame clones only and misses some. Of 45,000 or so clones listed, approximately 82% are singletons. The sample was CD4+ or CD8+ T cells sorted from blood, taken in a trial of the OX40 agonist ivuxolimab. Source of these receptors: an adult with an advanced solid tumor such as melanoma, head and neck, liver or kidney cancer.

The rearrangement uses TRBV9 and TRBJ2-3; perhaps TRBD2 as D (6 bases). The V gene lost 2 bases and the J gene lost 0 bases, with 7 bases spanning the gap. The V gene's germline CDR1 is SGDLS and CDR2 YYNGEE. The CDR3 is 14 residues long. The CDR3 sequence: CASSVGGSTDTQYF. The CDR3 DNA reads TGTGCCAGCAGCGTTGGGGGGAGCACAGATACGCAGTATTTT. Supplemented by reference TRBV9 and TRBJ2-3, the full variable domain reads DSGVTQTPKHLITATGQRVTLRCSPRSGDLSVYWYQQSLDQGLQFLIQYYNGEERAKGNILERFSAQQFPDLHSELNLSSLELGDSALYFCASSVGGSTDTQYFGPGTRLTVL.

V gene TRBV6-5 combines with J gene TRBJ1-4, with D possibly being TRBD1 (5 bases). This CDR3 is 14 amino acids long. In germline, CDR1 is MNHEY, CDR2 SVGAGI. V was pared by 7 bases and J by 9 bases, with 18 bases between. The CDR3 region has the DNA TGTGCCAGCACAGGCGTCACAGGCCCAAAAAAACTGTTTTTT. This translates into CASTGVTGPKKLFF.

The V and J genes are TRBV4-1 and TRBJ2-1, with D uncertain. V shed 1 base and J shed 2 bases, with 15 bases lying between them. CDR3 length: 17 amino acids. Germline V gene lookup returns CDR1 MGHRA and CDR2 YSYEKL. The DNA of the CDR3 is TGCGCCAGCAGCCAAGTAGATATGGGGTTCGCCTACAATGAGCAGTTCTTC. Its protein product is CASSQVDMGFAYNEQFF.

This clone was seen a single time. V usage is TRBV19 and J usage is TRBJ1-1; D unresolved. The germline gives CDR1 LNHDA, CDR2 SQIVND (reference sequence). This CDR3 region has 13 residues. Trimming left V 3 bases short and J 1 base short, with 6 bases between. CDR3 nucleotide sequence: TGTGCCAGTAGTATTAGGGCGAACACTGAAGCTTTCTTT. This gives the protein CASSIRANTEAFF.

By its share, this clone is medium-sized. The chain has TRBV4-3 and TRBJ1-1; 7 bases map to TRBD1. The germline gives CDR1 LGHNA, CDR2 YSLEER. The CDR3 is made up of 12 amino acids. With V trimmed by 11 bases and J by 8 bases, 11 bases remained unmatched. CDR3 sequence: CAARTGASEAFF. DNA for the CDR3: TGCGCCGCAAGAACAGGGGCATCGGAAGCTTTCTTT.

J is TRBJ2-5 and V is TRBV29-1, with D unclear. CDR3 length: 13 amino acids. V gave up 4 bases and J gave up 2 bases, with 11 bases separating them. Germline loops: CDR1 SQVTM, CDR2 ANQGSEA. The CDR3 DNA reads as TGCAGCGTTGGGCCGTCAGGACAAGAGACCCAGTACTTC. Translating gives CSVGPSGQETQYF.

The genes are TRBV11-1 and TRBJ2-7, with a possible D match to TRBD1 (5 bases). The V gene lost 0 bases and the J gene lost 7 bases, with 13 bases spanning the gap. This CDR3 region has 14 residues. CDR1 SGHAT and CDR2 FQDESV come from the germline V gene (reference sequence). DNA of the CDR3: TGTGCCAGCAGCTTAGCCACAGGCTGGCGGGAGCAGTACTTC. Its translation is CASSLATGWREQYF.

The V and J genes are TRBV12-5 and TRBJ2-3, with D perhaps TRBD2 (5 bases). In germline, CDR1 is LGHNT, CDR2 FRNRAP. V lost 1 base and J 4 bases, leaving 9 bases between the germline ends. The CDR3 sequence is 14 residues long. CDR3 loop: CASGLELGSDTQYF. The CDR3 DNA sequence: TGTGCTAGTGGTTTGGAACTAGGATCAGATACGCAGTATTTT.

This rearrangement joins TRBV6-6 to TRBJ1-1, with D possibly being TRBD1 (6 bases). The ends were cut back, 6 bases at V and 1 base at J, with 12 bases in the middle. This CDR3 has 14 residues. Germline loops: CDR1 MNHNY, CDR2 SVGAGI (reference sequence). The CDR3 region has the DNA TGTGCCAGCAGGATCACAGGGCCGAACACTGAAGCTTTCTTT. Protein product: CASRITGPNTEAFF.

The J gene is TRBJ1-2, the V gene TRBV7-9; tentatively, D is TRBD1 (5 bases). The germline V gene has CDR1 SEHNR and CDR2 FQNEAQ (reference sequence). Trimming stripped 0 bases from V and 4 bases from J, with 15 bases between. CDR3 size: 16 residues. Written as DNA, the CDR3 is TGTGCCAGCAGCTTAGCCGGGCAGGGAATTGGCTATGGCTACACCTTC. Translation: CASSLAGQGIGYGYTF.

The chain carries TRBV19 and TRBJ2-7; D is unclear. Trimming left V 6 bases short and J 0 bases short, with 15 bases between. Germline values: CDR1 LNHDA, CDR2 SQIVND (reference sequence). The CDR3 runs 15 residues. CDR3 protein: CASSPPSTNSYEQYF. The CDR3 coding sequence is TGTGCCAGTAGCCCCCCTTCGACAAACTCCTACGAGCAGTACTTC.

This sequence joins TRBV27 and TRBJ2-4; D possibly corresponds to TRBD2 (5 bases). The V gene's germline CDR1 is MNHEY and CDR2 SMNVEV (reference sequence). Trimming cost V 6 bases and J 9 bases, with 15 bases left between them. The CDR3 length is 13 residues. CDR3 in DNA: TGTGCCAGCAGCCTCGGGGTTAATGGCATTCAGTACTTC. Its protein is CASSLGVNGIQYF.

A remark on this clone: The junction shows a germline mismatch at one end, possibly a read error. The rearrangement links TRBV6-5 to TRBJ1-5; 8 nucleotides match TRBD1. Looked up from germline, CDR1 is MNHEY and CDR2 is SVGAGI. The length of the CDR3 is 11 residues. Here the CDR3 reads CASSYPGGLFF. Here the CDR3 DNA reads TGTGCCAGCAGTTACCCAGGGGGCCTCTTTTTT.

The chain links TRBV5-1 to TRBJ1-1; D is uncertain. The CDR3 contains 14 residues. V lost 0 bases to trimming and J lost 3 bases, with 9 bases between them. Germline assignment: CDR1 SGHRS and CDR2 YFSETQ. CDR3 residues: CASSLGYRDTEAFF. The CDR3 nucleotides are TGCGCCAGCAGCTTGGGATACCGGGACACTGAAGCTTTCTTT.

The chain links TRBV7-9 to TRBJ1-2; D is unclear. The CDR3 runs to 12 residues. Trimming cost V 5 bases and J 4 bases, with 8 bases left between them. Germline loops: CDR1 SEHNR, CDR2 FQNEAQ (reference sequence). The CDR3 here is CASSHRAYGYTF. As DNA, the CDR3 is TGTGCCAGCAGCCATAGGGCCTATGGCTACACCTTC.

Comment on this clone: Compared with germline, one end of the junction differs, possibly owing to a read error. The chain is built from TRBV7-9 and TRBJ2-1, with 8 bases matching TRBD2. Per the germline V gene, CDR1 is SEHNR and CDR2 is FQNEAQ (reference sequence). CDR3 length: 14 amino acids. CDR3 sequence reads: CASSLAGSIYEQFF. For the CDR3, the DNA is TGTGCCAGCAGTTTAGCGGGAAGTATCTATGAGCAGTTCTTC.

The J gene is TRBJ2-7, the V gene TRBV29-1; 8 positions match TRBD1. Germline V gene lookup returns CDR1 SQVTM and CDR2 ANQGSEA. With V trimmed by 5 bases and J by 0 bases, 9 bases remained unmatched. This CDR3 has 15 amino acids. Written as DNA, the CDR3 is TGCAGCGTTTCCCCTGGACAGGGTAACTCCTACGAGCAGTACTTC. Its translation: CSVSPGQGNSYEQYF.

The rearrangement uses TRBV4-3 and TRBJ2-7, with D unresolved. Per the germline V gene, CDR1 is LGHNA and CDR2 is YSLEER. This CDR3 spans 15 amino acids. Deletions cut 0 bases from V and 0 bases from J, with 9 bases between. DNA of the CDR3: TGCGCCAGCAGCCAAGATTCAAGCTTCTCCTACGAGCAGTACTTC. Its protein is CASSQDSSFSYEQYF.

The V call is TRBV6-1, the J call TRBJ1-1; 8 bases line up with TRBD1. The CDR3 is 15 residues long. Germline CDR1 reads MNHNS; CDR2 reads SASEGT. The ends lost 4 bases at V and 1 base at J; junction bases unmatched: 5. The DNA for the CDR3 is TGTGCCAGCAGTGCCCGACAGGGGACGAACACTGAAGCTTTCTTT. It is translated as CASSARQGTNTEAFF.

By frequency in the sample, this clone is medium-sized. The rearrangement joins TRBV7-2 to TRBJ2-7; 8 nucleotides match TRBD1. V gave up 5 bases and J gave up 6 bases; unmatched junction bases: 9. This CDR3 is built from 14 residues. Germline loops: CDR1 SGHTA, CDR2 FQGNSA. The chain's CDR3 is CASSPGTGFSEQYF. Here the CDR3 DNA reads TGTGCCAGCAGCCCCGGGACAGGCTTTTCCGAGCAGTACTTC.

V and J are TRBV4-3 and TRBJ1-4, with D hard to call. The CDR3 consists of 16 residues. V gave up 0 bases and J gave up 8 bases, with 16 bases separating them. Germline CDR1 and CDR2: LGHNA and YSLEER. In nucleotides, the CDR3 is TGCGCCAGCAGCCAAGATTGGGGAACGGCTTGGGAAAAACTGTTTTTT. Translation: CASSQDWGTAWEKLFF.

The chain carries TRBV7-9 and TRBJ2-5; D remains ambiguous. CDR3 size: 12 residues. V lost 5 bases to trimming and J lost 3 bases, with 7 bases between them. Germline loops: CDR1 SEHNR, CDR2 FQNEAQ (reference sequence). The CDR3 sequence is CASSGRKETQYF. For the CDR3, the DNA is TGTGCCAGCAGCGGTAGGAAAGAGACCCAGTACTTC.

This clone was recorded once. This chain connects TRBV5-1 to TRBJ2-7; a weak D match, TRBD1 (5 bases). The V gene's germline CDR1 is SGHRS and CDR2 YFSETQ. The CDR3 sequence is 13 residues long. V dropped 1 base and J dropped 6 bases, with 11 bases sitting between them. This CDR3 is CASSLSGQGEQYF. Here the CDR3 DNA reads TGCGCCAGCAGCTTGTCAGGGCAGGGCGAGCAGTACTTC.

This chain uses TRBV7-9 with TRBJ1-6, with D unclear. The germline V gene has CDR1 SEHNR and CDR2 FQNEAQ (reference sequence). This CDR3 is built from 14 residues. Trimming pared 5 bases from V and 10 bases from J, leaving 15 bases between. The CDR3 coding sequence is TGTGCCAGCAGCGGAACCGGAGGTGGCTCACCCCTCCACTTT. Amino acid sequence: CASSGTGGGSPLHF.

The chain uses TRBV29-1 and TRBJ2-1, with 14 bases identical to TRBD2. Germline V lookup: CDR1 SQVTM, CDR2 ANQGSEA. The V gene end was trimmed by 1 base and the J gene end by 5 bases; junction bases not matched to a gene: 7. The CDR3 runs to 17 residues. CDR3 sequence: CSVEGTSGGPLHNEQFF. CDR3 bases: TGCAGCGTTGAAGGGACTAGCGGGGGGCCACTACACAATGAGCAGTTCTTC.

The CDR3 here is CASGSPLSGRKYF. The CDR3 region has the DNA TGTGCTAGTGGTTCACCCCTGAGTGGGAGGAAATACTTC. The chain employs TRBV12-5 and TRBJ2-7, with a weak D call TRBD2 (6 bases). Trimming removed 4 bases at V and 13 bases at J, with 20 bases between. CDR3 length equals 13 residues. Germline V gene data show CDR1 as LGHNT and CDR2 as FRNRAP.

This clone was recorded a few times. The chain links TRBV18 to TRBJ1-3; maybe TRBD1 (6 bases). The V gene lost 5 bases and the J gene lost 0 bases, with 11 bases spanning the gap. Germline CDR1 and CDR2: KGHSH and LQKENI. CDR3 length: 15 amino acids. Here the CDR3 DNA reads TGTGCCAGCTCAGGACAGTATCGCTCTGGAAACACCATATATTTT. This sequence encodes CASSGQYRSGNTIYF.

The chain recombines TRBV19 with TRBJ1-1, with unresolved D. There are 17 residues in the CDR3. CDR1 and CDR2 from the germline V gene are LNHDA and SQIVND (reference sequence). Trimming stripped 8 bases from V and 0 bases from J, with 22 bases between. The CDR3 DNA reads TGTGCCAGTGGTCCTGAAGTTCATATTAGGATGAACACTGAAGCTTTCTTT. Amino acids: CASGPEVHIRMNTEAFF.

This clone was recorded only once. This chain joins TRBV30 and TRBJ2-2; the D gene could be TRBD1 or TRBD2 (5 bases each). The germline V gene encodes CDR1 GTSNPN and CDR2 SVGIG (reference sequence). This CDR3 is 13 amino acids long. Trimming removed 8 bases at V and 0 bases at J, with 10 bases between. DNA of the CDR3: TGTGCCGGTCAGGGAGCGAACACCGGGGAGCTGTTTTTT. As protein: CAGQGANTGELFF.

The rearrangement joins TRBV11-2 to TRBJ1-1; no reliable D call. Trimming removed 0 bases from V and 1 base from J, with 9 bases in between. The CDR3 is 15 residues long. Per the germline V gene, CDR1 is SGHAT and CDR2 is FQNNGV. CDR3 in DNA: TGTGCCAGCAGCTTAGACGCCAGGCAGAACACTGAAGCTTTCTTT. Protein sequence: CASSLDARQNTEAFF.

In nucleotides, the CDR3 is TGTGCCAGCAGCTTGAACCGGGACAGCCACTACGAGCAGTACTTC. It specifies CASSLNRDSHYEQYF. V is TRBV11-3 and J is TRBJ2-7; TRBD1 agrees at 7 bases. The CDR3 covers 15 residues. In germline, CDR1 is SGHNT, CDR2 YENEEA. The ends lost 3 bases at V and 3 bases at J; junction bases unmatched: 8.

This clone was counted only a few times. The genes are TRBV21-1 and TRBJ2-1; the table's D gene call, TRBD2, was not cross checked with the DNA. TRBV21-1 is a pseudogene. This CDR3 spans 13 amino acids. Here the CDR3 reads CASSNRGCNEQFF. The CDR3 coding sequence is TGTGCCAGCAGCAACCGGGGGTGCAATGAGCAGTTCTTC.